These 2 T cell receptor beta chains were all obtained from the same sample, sequenced in a study of cytomegalovirus exposure and HLA in healthy donors. With 60 Vbeta and 13 Jbeta primers, the PCR was carried out. The table came from immunoSEQ multiplex PCR; TCRdb's copy has only in-frame clones and leaves some out. The sample yields over 150,000 clones, roughly 76% seen once. Sequenced material: PBMCs. These receptors all stem from a woman between 50 and 59 years old in good health and CMV-seronegative.

The V call is TRBV5-4, the J call TRBJ2-1; 8 nucleotides agree with TRBD2. The V gene's germline CDR1 is SGHNT and CDR2 YYREEE (reference sequence). V dropped 2 bases and J dropped 7; count of bases not matched to a gene: 8. CDR3 length: 15 residues. The CDR3 DNA reads as TGTGCCAGCAGCTTAGTTAGCGGGGCCTTTAATGAGCAGTTCTTC. Its translation: CASSLVSGAFNEQFF.

V gene TRBV18 combines with J gene TRBJ1-2, with 7 bases lining up with TRBD1. V lost 4 bases and J lost 4; bases outside the gene matches: 9. The CDR3 contains 15 residues. The germline gives CDR1 KGHSH, CDR2 LQKENI. The CDR3 DNA sequence: TGTGCCAGCTCACTTGGGACAGATCTATTCTATGGCTACACCTTC. Translated: CASSLGTDLFYGYTF.